These 15 T cell receptor beta chains were sequenced from one sample in a study of response to subunit inactivated influenza vaccine. TCRdb re-called the RT-PCR reads with MiXCR, one entry per CDR3 protein. This table has roughly 500,000 distinct CDR3 sequences, 15% to 20% appearing once. The material was CD4+ T cells sorted from PBMCs, obtained around 25 months after vaccination. The receptor set was obtained from a man in his fifties or sixties who received an inactivated influenza vaccine.

This chain links TRBV4-2 with TRBJ2-5; the match to TRBD2 covers 10 bases. Germline CDR1 LGHNA, CDR2 YNFKEQ. The CDR3 length is 15 residues. The V gene end was trimmed by 3 bases and the J gene end by 5 bases; junction bases not matched to a gene: 6. CDR3 sequence reads: CASSQRAGGPETQYF. The CDR3 DNA follows: TGTGCCAGCAGCCAGAGAGCGGGGGGGCCGGAGACCCAGTACTTC.

The chain couples TRBV5-1 to TRBJ2-3; 11 bases are a match to TRBD2. The CDR3 has 16 residues. Unmatched junction bases numbered 3, after V lost 2 bases and J lost 1 base. The germline V gene has CDR1 SGHRS and CDR2 YFSETQ. The CDR3 DNA is TGCGCCAGCAGCTTCGGGACTAGCGGCCGCACAGATACGCAGTATTTT. Encoded protein: CASSFGTSGRTDTQYF.

This clonotype has a handful of counts. This chain links TRBV20-1 with TRBJ2-5; 11 bases map to TRBD2. J gave up 1 base and V 4 bases, and 2 bases lay outside the gene matches. CDR1 is DFQATT and CDR2 is SNEGSKA in the germline V gene (reference sequence). This CDR3 has 14 residues. CDR3 nucleotides: TGCAGTGCTACCGGGACTAGCGGCCAAGAGACCCAGTACTTC. Amino acid sequence: CSATGTSGQETQYF.

About this clonotype itself: The junction departs from the called germline gene at one end, perhaps through a read error. The chain couples TRBV20-1 to TRBJ2-2; possibly TRBD1 or TRBD2 for D (5 bases each). The CDR3 runs 17 residues. Germline loops: CDR1 DFQATT, CDR2 SNEGSKA (reference sequence). CDR3 region: CCARDPRRGPDTGELFF. The CDR3 coding sequence is TGCTGTGCTAGAGACCCCCGAAGGGGACCAGACACCGGGGAGCTGTTTTTT.

V is TRBV19 and J is TRBJ2-2, with a weak D call TRBD2 (6 bases). The CDR3 extends over 15 amino acids. Germline lookup yields CDR1 LNHDA and CDR2 SQIVND (reference sequence). Deletions cut 3 bases from V and 1 base from J, with 9 bases between. The CDR3 loop is CASSMGGVNTGELFF. In nucleotides, the CDR3 is TGTGCCAGTAGTATGGGCGGGGTGAACACCGGGGAGCTGTTTTTT.

This clonotype showed up just a few times. In DNA, the CDR3 is TGCAGTGGCATACCTGGACTAGCGGGGGGGATCTTGATGTTCACGCAGTATTTT. The encoded protein is CSGIPGLAGGILMFTQYF. The chain uses TRBV20-1 and TRBJ2-3; 15 nucleotides match TRBD2. Germline CDR1 reads DFQATT; CDR2 reads SNEGSKA (reference sequence). The CDR3 extends over 18 amino acids. The V segment lost 7 bases and the J segment 9 bases; nucleotides outside the gene matches: 20.

This clonotype was found a few times. The chain has TRBV20-1 and TRBJ2-3; D possibly corresponds to TRBD1 (5 bases). Germline V gene data show CDR1 as DFQATT and CDR2 as SNEGSKA (reference sequence). The CDR3 runs to 14 residues. V was cut by 3 bases and J by 3 bases, with 13 bases left in between. The CDR3 DNA is TGCAGTGCTAGGAGCCGGCCAGGGACAGATACGCAGTATTTT. Protein: CSARSRPGTDTQYF.

This clonotype appeared a few times. The genes are TRBV5-6 and TRBJ2-5; tentatively, D is TRBD2 (7 bases). The V gene lost 0 bases and the J gene lost 5 bases, with 17 bases spanning the gap. The length of the CDR3 is 16 residues. Germline assignment: CDR1 SGHDT and CDR2 YYEEEE. DNA of the CDR3: TGTGCCAGCAGCTTGGCCCTAACAGGGAGGGGGGAGACCCAGTACTTC. It specifies CASSLALTGRGETQYF.

The chain carries TRBV29-1 and TRBJ2-3; D is possibly TRBD1 (6 bases). Between the trimmed V and J ends, which lost 6 bases and 5 bases, there was a span of 18 bases. Germline V gene data show CDR1 as SQVTM and CDR2 as ANQGSEA. The CDR3 extends over 14 amino acids. The CDR3 loop reads CSVTGISAVDTQYF. The CDR3 bases are TGCAGCGTCACAGGGATTTCCGCGGTAGATACGCAGTATTTT.

V usage is TRBV9 and J usage is TRBJ2-1, with 11 nucleotides matching TRBD2. The CDR3 length is 17 residues. Germline loops: CDR1 SGDLS, CDR2 YYNGEE. With V trimmed by 3 bases and J by 5 bases, 10 bases remained unmatched. CDR3: CASSAEHSGRANNEQFF. CDR3 nucleotides: TGTGCCAGCAGCGCCGAGCATAGCGGGAGGGCCAACAATGAGCAGTTCTTC.

This clonotype was observed a few times. This chain joins TRBV7-8 and TRBJ1-6; D uncertain. CDR1 is SGHVS, CDR2 FQNEAQ, per germline. The CDR3 sequence is 15 residues long. V lost 0 bases, J lost 7 bases, and 10 bases lay in between. The CDR3 nucleotides read TGTGCCAGCAGCTTAGCTGGCACGGGGAATTCACCCCTCCACTTT. It translates to CASSLAGTGNSPLHF.

The chain couples TRBV2 to TRBJ2-5; D not resolved. This CDR3 region has 11 residues. Germline V gives CDR1 SNHLY, CDR2 FYNNEI. Trimming took off 7 bases at V and 1 base at J, with 4 bases between the two ends. CDR3 in DNA: TGTGCCAGCACGGGCCAAGAGACCCAGTACTTC. It encodes CASTGQETQYF.

In this sample, this clonotype turned up many times. The chain uses TRBV12-3 or TRBV12-4 and TRBJ1-1, with 10 bases matching TRBD1. The CDR3 extends over 12 amino acids. V shed 5 bases, J shed 10 bases, and the junction held 4 bases outside the gene matches. The CDR3 DNA follows: TGTGCCAGCAGTGGAAGGGACAGGGGAGCTTTCTTT. It encodes CASSGRDRGAFF.

This clonotype was seen only a few times. The J gene is TRBJ2-3, the V gene TRBV28, with a possible D match to TRBD1 (5 bases). The CDR3 runs to 15 residues. Trimming stripped 4 bases from V and 1 base from J, with 12 bases between. Germline V gene lookup returns CDR1 MDHEN and CDR2 SYDVKM. Here the CDR3 reads CASSSQGGGTDTQYF. DNA for the CDR3: TGTGCCAGCAGTTCGCAGGGTGGAGGCACAGATACGCAGTATTTT.

This clonotype turned up a few times. The chain couples TRBV5-1 to TRBJ1-6; 8 bases match TRBD1. V shed 0 bases and J 0 bases; nucleotides not matched to a gene: 2. Germline CDR1 SGHRS, CDR2 YFSETQ. The CDR3 totals 17 residues. In DNA, the CDR3 is TGCGCCAGCAGCTTGGGAACAGGGGGCTCCTATAATTCACCCCTCCACTTT. This codes for CASSLGTGGSYNSPLHF.